This TCR beta chain was identified during a study of T cell responses to AZD1222 COVID-19 vaccine. Study-wide points: It should be noted that donors were predominantly white British and more often female, and clonal diversity was possibly underestimated. Reports indicate that nearly half of spike-specific TCRs are directed at unmutated variant regions. Repertoires were collected only later (after the peak T cell response had occurred).

Of note for this clone: Its antigen is unidentified.

TCRdb keeps only in-frame clones here, not all; method: immunoSEQ multiplex PCR. The sample yields more than 95,000 clones, approximately 90% seen once. CDR3 length equals 14 residues. Germline assignment: CDR1 SQVTM and CDR2 ANQGSEA. V dropped 6 bases and J dropped 2 bases, with 13 bases sitting between them. The clonotype was recovered from an adult in good health. The V and J genes are TRBV29-1 and TRBJ2-2; D is possibly TRBD1 (6 bases). Sample: peripheral blood, taken on day 0 of AZD1222 vaccination. CDR3 nucleotides: TGCAGCGTCGCCGGGACAACTAACACCGGGGAGCTGTTTTTT. It translates to CSVAGTTNTGELFF.